This TCR beta chain was obtained from a study of shared clonotypes between healthy human individuals. Sequencing was performed with immunoSEQ multiplex PCR; in TCRdb, only in-frame clones are kept and a portion is missing. The sample holds more than 2,000,000 clones; over 85% are singletons and the top ten take 0.13% to 0.15%. Trimming at V came to 8 bases and at J to 6 bases, leaving 5 bases not matched to a gene. Germline CDR1 reads MNHNS; CDR2 reads SASEGT. This CDR3 has 15 amino acids. Material for sequencing was naive CD4+ T cells sorted from blood. Subset defined: CD45RA+ positively selected. The TCR sequence derives from a man aged 18 to 29 in good health. The rearrangement links TRBV6-1 to TRBJ2-2; 14 nucleotides align to TRBD2. CDR3 in amino acids: CASQGLAGVAGELFF. CDR3 in DNA: TGTGCCAGCCAGGGACTAGCGGGAGTAGCCGGGGAGCTGTTTTTT.